These 22 T cell receptor beta chains came from one sample sequenced in a study of T-cell reconstitution after alpha-beta-depleted transplantation in children. This sample's TCRbeta library carried unique molecular identifier barcodes. One entry per CDR3 protein, called by TCRdb with MiXCR from the PCR reads. The sample yields roughly 500,000 distinct CDR3 sequences, under 15% seen once. The source material was PBMCs from the stem cell graft donor, sampled from the stem cell graft. Every receptor here comes from a human donor who donated a stem cell graft to a child with combined immunodeficiency.

This clonotype has a count of ten or more. The chain couples TRBV24-1 to TRBJ2-1; no definite D call. The V gene's germline CDR1 is KGHDR and CDR2 SFDVKD. This CDR3 has 15 residues. V dropped 1 base and J dropped 2 bases, with 8 bases sitting between them. The CDR3 reads CATSDFVGTYNEQFF. In DNA form, the CDR3 reads TGTGCCACCAGTGATTTTGTGGGGACCTACAATGAGCAGTTCTTC.

This clonotype was seen repeatedly, ten times or more. This chain connects TRBV21-1 to TRBJ2-2; the tabulated D call, TRBD2, remains unverified against the DNA. TRBV21-1 is a listed pseudogene. The CDR3 totals 15 residues. CDR3 DNA: TGTGCCAGCGGCCGACTGGCGGGAGAGACCGGGGAGCTGTTTTTT. This codes for CASGRLAGETGELFF.

The rearrangement joins TRBV7-3 to TRBJ2-1, with 8 bases that match TRBD2. The CDR3 spans 17 residues. CDR1 and CDR2 from the germline V gene are SGHTA and FQGTGA. V trimming: 1 base; J trimming: 4 bases; junction bases outside the gene matches: 9. This chain's CDR3 is CASSLKPLAVQYNEQFF. The DNA for the CDR3 is TGTGCCAGCAGCTTAAAGCCACTAGCGGTACAATACAATGAGCAGTTCTTC.

This clonotype was detected many times. The rearrangement uses TRBV5-1 and TRBJ2-1, with TRBD1 matching over 7 bases. In germline, CDR1 is SGHRS, CDR2 YFSETQ. The CDR3 is 14 residues long. Trimming removed 3 bases from V and 9 bases from J; junction bases left unmatched: 9. The CDR3 DNA is TGCGCCAGCAGCTCTTCTAGACAGGGTGGTGAGCAGTTCTTC. This gives the protein CASSSSRQGGEQFF.

In this sample, this clonotype turned up a few times. V is TRBV5-5 and J is TRBJ2-1, with 8 positions matching TRBD2. J gave up 2 bases and V 4 bases, and 5 bases lay outside the gene matches. Germline CDR1 SGHKS, CDR2 YYEKEE (reference sequence). The CDR3 consists of 15 residues. The DNA of the CDR3 is TGTGCCAGCAGCCTTAGCGGGGACCCCTACAATGAGCAGTTCTTC. It codes for CASSLSGDPYNEQFF.

The gene calls are TRBV12-3 or TRBV12-4 and TRBJ2-1; D not certain. The V end lost 2 bases, the J end lost 12 bases, and 5 bases lay between the germline ends. The CDR3 extends over 10 amino acids. Here the CDR3 DNA reads TGTGCCAGCAGTTTAAGTTGGCAGTTCTTC. Translation gives CASSLSWQFF.

The chain is built from TRBV28 and TRBJ1-2; no clear D. The CDR3 sequence is 14 residues long. The V and J ends lost 7 bases and 1 base respectively, with 13 bases between them. Germline values: CDR1 MDHEN, CDR2 SYDVKM. The CDR3 DNA reads TGTGCCAGCACCCCCCGCCCTTTTAACTATGGCTACACCTTC. It yields the protein CASTPRPFNYGYTF.

This clonotype was detected a few times. The chain couples TRBV20-1 to TRBJ2-3; D remains unclear. The length of the CDR3 is 13 residues. Per the germline V gene, CDR1 is DFQATT and CDR2 is SNEGSKA (reference sequence). Between the trimmed V and J ends, which lost 7 bases and 0 bases, there was a span of 11 bases. The CDR3 DNA reads as TGCAGTGGGGGAATCGCTAGCACAGATACGCAGTATTTT. It yields the protein CSGGIASTDTQYF.

J is TRBJ2-3 and V is TRBV29-1; D is tentatively TRBD1 or TRBD2 (6 bases each). Germline lookup yields CDR1 SQVTM and CDR2 ANQGSEA. Trimming cost V 5 bases and J 1 base, with 10 bases left between them. The CDR3 runs to 13 residues. CDR3: CSVWGAGTDTQYF. Here the CDR3 DNA reads TGCAGCGTTTGGGGGGCGGGCACAGATACGCAGTATTTT.

The chain carries TRBV19 and TRBJ1-3; D not certain. Trimming stripped 5 bases from V and 0 bases from J, with 11 bases between. This CDR3 spans 15 amino acids. The V gene's germline CDR1 is LNHDA and CDR2 SQIVND (reference sequence). CDR3: CASSGSSTSGNTIYF. Written as DNA, the CDR3 is TGTGCCAGTAGTGGCAGCAGTACCTCTGGAAACACCATATATTTT.

There are a few counts of this clonotype. The chain is built from TRBV6-1 and TRBJ2-7; D possibly corresponds to TRBD2 (6 bases). The germline CDR1 and CDR2 sequences are MNHNS and SASEGT. Trimming removed 8 bases at V and 2 bases at J, with 19 bases between. This CDR3 is 15 amino acids long. CDR3 residues: CASATGLQGPYEQYF. CDR3 DNA: TGTGCCAGCGCGACGGGACTCCAGGGTCCCTACGAGCAGTACTTC.

This chain links TRBV6-2 or TRBV6-3 with TRBJ2-1, with D perhaps TRBD2 (6 bases). Germline V gene data show CDR1 as MNHEY and CDR2 as SVGEGT. There are 14 residues in the CDR3. The V end was cut by 8 bases, the J end by 7 bases, with 18 bases between. The CDR3 nucleotides read TGTGCCAGCCGTACGGGAGAGGAACGGAATGAGCAGTTCTTC. Amino acids: CASRTGEERNEQFF.

The V call is TRBV12-3 or TRBV12-4, the J call TRBJ2-1, with TRBD2 matching 8 bases. This CDR3 has 15 amino acids. The V and J ends lost 3 bases and 7 bases, in that order; junction bases with no gene match: 8. Here the CDR3 reads CASSLGAGDLNEQFF. Here the CDR3 DNA reads TGTGCCAGCAGTTTGGGAGCGGGAGATCTAAATGAGCAGTTCTTC.

This clonotype was seen repeatedly, ten times or more. This chain links TRBV2 with TRBJ2-5; tentative D call: TRBD2 (5 bases). V dropped 0 bases and J dropped 4 bases, with 9 bases sitting between them. The germline V gene has CDR1 SNHLY and CDR2 FYNNEI. The length of the CDR3 is 14 residues. The CDR3: CASSEARRSETQYF. In nucleotides, the CDR3 is TGTGCCAGCAGTGAAGCTCGGAGGTCAGAGACCCAGTACTTC. Full variable domain (missing parts from reference TRBV2 and TRBJ2-5): EPEVTQTPSHQVTQMGQEVILRCVPISNHLYFYWYRQILGQKVEFLVSFYNNEISEKSEIFDDQFSVERPDGSNFTLKIRSTKLEDSAMYFCASSEARRSETQYFGPGTRLLVL.

The gene calls are TRBV12-3 or TRBV12-4 and TRBJ2-3; D is undetermined. The CDR3 extends over 13 amino acids. V shed 2 bases and J shed 10 bases, with 13 bases lying between them. In DNA form, the CDR3 reads TGTGCCAGCAGTTTACTTCAAACCGATCCGCAGTATTTT. It encodes CASSLLQTDPQYF.

There are many counts of this clonotype. V gene TRBV12-3 or TRBV12-4 combines with J gene TRBJ1-5, with D perhaps TRBD1 (5 bases). This CDR3 is built from 14 residues. Trimming removed 5 bases at V and 3 bases at J, with 11 bases between. In DNA, the CDR3 is TGTGCCAGCAGTCCCCGGGACCCCAATCAGCCCCAGCATTTT. Its protein is CASSPRDPNQPQHF.

This clonotype has at least ten counts. The rearrangement links TRBV27 to TRBJ2-2, with D unclear. This CDR3 is 16 amino acids long. Germline V gene data show CDR1 as MNHEY and CDR2 as SMNVEV (reference sequence). V was shortened by 6 bases and J by 5 bases, with 19 bases between the two germline ends. The CDR3 reads CASSSIAMFKTGELFF. For the CDR3, the DNA is TGTGCCAGCAGCTCGATTGCCATGTTTAAAACCGGGGAGCTGTTTTTT.

The sample holds a few counts of this clonotype. The gene calls are TRBV4-3 and TRBJ2-7; 7 nucleotides agree with TRBD2. The CDR3 has 14 residues. Trimming removed 5 bases from V and 6 bases from J; junction bases left unmatched: 10. CDR1 is LGHNA and CDR2 is YSLEER in the germline V gene. CDR3 coding DNA: TGCGCCAGCAGCAAAGTCCGGGGGGTGGTCGAGCAGTACTTC. Translating it yields CASSKVRGVVEQYF.

CDR3 loop: CASSLYSGTVNEQYF. The CDR3 bases are TGTGCCAGCAGCCTTTATAGCGGGACGGTGAACGAGCAGTACTTC. This rearrangement joins TRBV7-3 to TRBJ2-7; TRBD2 aligns across 8 bases. The germline V gene encodes CDR1 SGHTA and CDR2 FQGTGA. The ends lost 5 bases at V and 5 bases at J; junction bases unmatched: 11. The CDR3 runs 15 residues.

This clonotype occurred a few times. The chain combines TRBV6-1 with TRBJ1-1, with TRBD1 matching over 9 bases. CDR3 size: 13 residues. Germline loops: CDR1 MNHNS, CDR2 SASEGT. J gave up 4 bases and V 7 bases, and 4 bases lay outside the gene matches. CDR3: CASKGTGRTEAFF. In DNA, the CDR3 is TGTGCCAGCAAAGGGACAGGGCGCACTGAAGCTTTCTTT.

The V and J genes are TRBV5-4 and TRBJ2-2; 12 bases fit TRBD2. The germline V gene has CDR1 SGHNT and CDR2 YYREEE (reference sequence). The V and J ends lost 4 bases and 7 bases, in that order; junction bases with no gene match: 5. The CDR3 extends over 15 amino acids. The CDR3 spells CASSPSGGADGELFF. The CDR3 DNA follows: TGTGCCAGCAGCCCTAGCGGGGGGGCAGACGGGGAGCTGTTTTTT.

This clonotype was observed a handful of times. This sequence joins TRBV5-6 and TRBJ2-7, with D perhaps matching TRBD1 (6 bases). Trimming left V 5 bases short and J 2 bases short, with 14 bases between. In germline, CDR1 is SGHDT, CDR2 YYEEEE. The CDR3 sequence is 14 residues long. DNA of the CDR3: TGTGCCAGCAGGCCACAGGGTTTGACCTACGAGCAGTACTTC. Its translation is CASRPQGLTYEQYF.